This TCR beta chain was sequenced during a study of fetal regulatory T cell absence and autoimmunity. Study findings and constraints: Some top pancreas TCR clones were over 85-fold enriched versus cord blood.

Deletions cut 2 bases from V and 1 base from J, with 10 bases between. The germline V gene has CDR1 SGHTA and CDR2 FQGNSA. The CDR3 extends over 15 amino acids. The survey-level immunoSEQ assay was used. The table came from immunoSEQ multiplex PCR; TCRdb's copy has only in-frame clones and leaves some out. The sample lists about 46,000 clones, about four fifths seen once, with approximately 0.45% in the top ten. As for this clone: What it binds is not known.

The chain uses TRBV7-2 and TRBJ2-3; D is tentatively TRBD1 or TRBD2 (6 bases each). Sample: cord blood. This clonotype originated in a newborn boy with IPEX syndrome. The CDR3: CASSLWGAGTDTQYF. The CDR3 nucleotides are TGTGCCAGCAGCTTATGGGGGGCCGGCACAGATACGCAGTATTTT.